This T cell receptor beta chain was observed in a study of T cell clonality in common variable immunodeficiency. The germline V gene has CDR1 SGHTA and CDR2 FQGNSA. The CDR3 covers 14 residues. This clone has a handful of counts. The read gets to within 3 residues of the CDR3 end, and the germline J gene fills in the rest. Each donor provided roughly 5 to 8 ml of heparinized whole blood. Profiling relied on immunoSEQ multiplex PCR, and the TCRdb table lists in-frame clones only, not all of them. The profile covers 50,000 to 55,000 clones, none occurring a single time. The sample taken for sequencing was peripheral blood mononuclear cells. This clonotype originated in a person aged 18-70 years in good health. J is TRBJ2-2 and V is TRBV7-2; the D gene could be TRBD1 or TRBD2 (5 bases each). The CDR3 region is CASSLGRESEKLFF. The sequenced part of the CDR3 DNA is TGTGCCAGCAGCTTAGGCAGGGAGAGTGAAAAG.